The TCR beta chain described here comes from a study of shared clonotypes between healthy human individuals. Broader study findings: Across a handful of donors, naive CD4 shared about 5%, naive CD8 3% to 3.5%, memory CD4 about 2.5%, memory CD8 more than 0.35%. The generation probabilities recorded for non-shared clonotypes fell below those of clonotypes shared by all four donors. Rarefaction curves obtained for sorted subsets showed sequencing incomplete despite large depth.

Original data processing: ImmunoSEQ supplied junction-only sequences lacking quality scores, so filtering was different. Clones were read by immunoSEQ multiplex PCR, and TCRdb kept only the in-frame ones, dropping some. V and J calls plus clone size are reproduced from that table; the DNA served to infer D and trimming. The sample holds about 700,000 clones; roughly 94% are singletons and the top ten take more than 20%. Remarks on this clone: Its antigen is currently unknown. In the same sample, other DNA sequences code for this CDR3.

CDR1 and CDR2 (germline): MNHEY, SVGAGI. The CDR3 sequence is 13 residues long. V lost 0 bases to trimming and J lost 3 bases, with 6 bases between them. It was CD45RO-negative cells, positively selected for CCR7, that made up naive CD8 cells, with terminally differentiated effector memory CD45RA+ cells excluded. V gene TRBV6-5 combines with J gene TRBJ2-7; D not certain. This clonotype was obtained from a man between 25 and 39 years old in good health. Specimen: naive CD8+ T cells sorted from blood. CDR3 loop: CASSYSGLYEQYF. The CDR3 region has the DNA TGTGCCAGCAGTTACTCTGGCCTCTACGAGCAGTACTTC.